This T cell receptor beta chain was profiled in a study of blood T cell repertoires in COVID-19 (TCRdb year 2020). Background on the whole study: Samples covering the acute and convalescent phases of COVID-19 were provided by collaborators in the United States, Italy and Spain. The material from the prospective study consisted of cDNA or gDNA derived from T cells, B-cell-depleted T cells, or PBMCs. Subjects who had been exposed to COVID-19, were actively infected with it, or had recovered from it provided the deeply sampled blood TCRbeta repertoires that made up the dataset. The repertoires were released in a freely available public database intended as a resource for research on the immune response to SARS-CoV-2. Samples came from the ongoing ImmuneRACE study (first 160 participants) plus 1,254 subjects from 6 global collaborators. Nearly every sample came with metadata listing a de-identified subject ID, COVID-19 status, age in years and sex. HLA class I and class II types, where available, came from metadata supplied by the sample provider rather than from assay-based typing. The full study reports these points: The amount of clinical and demographic metadata varied by source and participant and was provided uncurated.

Cut back by 4 bases and 3 bases, the V and J ends lie 6 bases apart. The CDR3 runs 12 amino acids, cysteine and phenylalanine included. The sequence is cut down to CDR3 DNA, 36 bases in frame from base 1. The germline V gene sets CDR1 to SNHLY and CDR2 to FYNNEI. Worth noting for this clone: Its antigen remains undetermined. No much larger clone exists at a distance of one base, and base qualities are not known.

TCRbeta CDR3 regions were amplified from genomic DNA by means of the immunoSEQ Assay, a bias-controlled multiplex PCR. The authors' pipeline ran thus. Within the assay, amplification of reference gene primers was used to estimate how many nucleated cells each sample contained. Sequence reads were collapsed and filtered to measure the absolute abundance of every unique TCRbeta CDR3 rearrangement. For each sample, productive Simpson clonality was calculated as the square root of Simpson's diversity index across productive rearrangements. Imported from immuneACCESS, the table was reduced by TCRdb to in-frame sequences with V and J called. These copies leave out some clones; in studies compared against another copy, an unresolved V gene accounts for under half, and the cause of the remainder is not known. That table supplies the V and J calls and clone size; D and trimming were determined from the DNA. This sample has about 520,000 clones in its table, and approximately 83% of those were observed once. The top ten clonotypes cover roughly 3.1% of the sample.

Each collaborating institution followed its own protocols to collect whole blood in K2EDTA tubes. For TCRbeta analysis, collaborator samples were shipped as frozen whole blood, as isolated PBMCs, or as DNA extracted from either sample type. The rearrangement combines TRBV2 with TRBJ1-2; the D gene is not confidently resolved. The origin of this receptor is a human donor in a cohort sampled during active COVID-19. Sequencing input: peripheral blood. The CDR3 has the sequence CASSGEHYGYTF. Here is the DNA: TGTGCCAGCAGTGGGGAGCACTATGGCTACACCTTC.